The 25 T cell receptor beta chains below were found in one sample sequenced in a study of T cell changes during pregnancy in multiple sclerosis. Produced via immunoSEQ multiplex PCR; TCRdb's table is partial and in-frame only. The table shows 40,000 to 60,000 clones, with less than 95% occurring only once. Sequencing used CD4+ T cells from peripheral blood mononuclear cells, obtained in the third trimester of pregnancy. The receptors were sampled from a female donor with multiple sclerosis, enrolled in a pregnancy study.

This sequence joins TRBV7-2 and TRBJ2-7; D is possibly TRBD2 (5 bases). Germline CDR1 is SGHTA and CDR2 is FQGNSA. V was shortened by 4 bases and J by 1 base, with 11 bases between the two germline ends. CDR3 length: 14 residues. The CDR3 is CASSSDGISYEQYF. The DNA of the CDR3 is TGTGCCAGCAGCTCGGACGGGATATCCTACGAGCAGTACTTC.

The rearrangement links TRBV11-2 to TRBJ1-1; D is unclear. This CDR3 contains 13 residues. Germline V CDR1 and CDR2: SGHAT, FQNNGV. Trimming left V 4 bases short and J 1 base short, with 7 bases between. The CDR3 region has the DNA TGTGCCAGCAGCTCATCGGGGAACACTGAAGCTTTCTTT. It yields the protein CASSSSGNTEAFF.

The CDR3 spells CATGPGTVNNQPQHF. For the CDR3, the DNA is TGTGCCACAGGTCCGGGGACAGTTAACAATCAGCCCCAGCATTTT. The gene calls are TRBV6-1 and TRBJ1-5; 7 nucleotides agree with TRBD1. CDR1 is MNHNS, CDR2 SASEGT, per germline. The CDR3 runs 15 residues. Losses at the gene ends were 10 bases for V and 3 bases for J; bases not matched to a gene: 12.

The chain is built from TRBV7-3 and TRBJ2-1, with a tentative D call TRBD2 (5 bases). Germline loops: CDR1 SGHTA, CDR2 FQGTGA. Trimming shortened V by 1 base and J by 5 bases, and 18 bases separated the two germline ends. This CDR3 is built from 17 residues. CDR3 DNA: TGTGCCAGCAGCTTAATGGGCGCCGGGATAAAGGACAATGAGCAGTTCTTC. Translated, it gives CASSLMGAGIKDNEQFF.

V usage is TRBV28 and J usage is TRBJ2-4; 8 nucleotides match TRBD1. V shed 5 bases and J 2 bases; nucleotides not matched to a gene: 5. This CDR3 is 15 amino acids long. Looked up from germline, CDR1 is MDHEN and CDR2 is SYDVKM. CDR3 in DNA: TGTGCCAGCAGTGAAACAGGGGGACCCAAAAACATTCAGTACTTC. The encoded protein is CASSETGGPKNIQYF.

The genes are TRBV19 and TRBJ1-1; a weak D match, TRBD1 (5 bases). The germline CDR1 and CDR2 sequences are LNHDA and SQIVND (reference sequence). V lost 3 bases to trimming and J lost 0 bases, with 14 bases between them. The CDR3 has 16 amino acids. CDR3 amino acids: CASSIGMGRMNTEAFF. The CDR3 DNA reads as TGTGCCAGTAGTATCGGAATGGGGCGGATGAACACTGAAGCTTTCTTT.

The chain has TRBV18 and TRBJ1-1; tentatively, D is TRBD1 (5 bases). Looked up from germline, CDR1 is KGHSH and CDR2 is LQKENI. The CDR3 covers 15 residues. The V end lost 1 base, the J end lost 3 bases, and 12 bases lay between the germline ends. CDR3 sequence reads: CASSPLPGGDTEAFF. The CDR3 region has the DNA TGTGCCAGCTCACCACTGCCGGGGGGGGACACTGAAGCTTTCTTT.

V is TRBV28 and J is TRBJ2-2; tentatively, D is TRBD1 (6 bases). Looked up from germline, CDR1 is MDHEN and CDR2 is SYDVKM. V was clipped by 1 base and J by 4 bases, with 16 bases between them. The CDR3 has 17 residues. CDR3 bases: TGTGCCAGCAGTTTATTGAGTACGACAGGTTCCACCGGGGAGCTGTTTTTT. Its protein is CASSLLSTTGSTGELFF.

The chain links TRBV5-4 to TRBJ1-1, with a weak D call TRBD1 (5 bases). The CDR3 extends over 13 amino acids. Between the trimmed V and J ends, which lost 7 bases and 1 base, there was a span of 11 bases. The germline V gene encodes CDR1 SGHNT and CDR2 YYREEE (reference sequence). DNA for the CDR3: TGTGCCAGCTCCCGGGGGGGGAACACTGAAGCTTTCTTT. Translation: CASSRGGNTEAFF.

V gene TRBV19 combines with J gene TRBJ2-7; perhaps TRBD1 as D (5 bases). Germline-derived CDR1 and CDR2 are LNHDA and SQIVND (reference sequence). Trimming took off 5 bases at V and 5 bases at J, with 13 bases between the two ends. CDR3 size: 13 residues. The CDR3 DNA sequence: TGTGCCAGTAGTCAGGGTGGCGGCGACGAGCAGTACTTC. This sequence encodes CASSQGGGDEQYF. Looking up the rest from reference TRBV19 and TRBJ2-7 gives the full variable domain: DGGITQSPKYLFRKEGQNVTLSCEQNLNHDAMYWYRQDPGQGLRLIYYSQIVNDFQKGDIAEGYSVSREKKESFPLTVTSAQKNPTAFYLCASSQGGGDEQYFGPGTRLTVT.

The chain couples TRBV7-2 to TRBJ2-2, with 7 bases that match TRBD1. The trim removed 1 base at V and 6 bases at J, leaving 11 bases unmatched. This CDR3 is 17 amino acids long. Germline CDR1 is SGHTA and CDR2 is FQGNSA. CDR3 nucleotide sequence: TGTGCCAGCAGCTTAGGCTCCGGGACAGTTAGGGCCGGGGAGCTGTTTTTT. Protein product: CASSLGSGTVRAGELFF. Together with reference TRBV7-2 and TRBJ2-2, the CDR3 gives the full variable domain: GAGVSQSPSNKVTEKGKDVELRCDPISGHTALYWYRQSLGQGLEFLIYFQGNSAPDKSGLPSDRFSAERTGGSVSTLTIQRTQQEDSAVYLCASSLGSGTVRAGELFFGEGSRLTVL.

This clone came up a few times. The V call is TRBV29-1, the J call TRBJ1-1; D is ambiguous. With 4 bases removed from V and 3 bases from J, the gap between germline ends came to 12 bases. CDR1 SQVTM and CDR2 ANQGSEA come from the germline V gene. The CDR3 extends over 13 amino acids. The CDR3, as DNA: TGCAGCGTTGGTCCGGGTTTGTACACTGAAGCTTTCTTT. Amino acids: CSVGPGLYTEAFF. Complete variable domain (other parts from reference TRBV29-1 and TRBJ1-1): SAVISQKPSRDICQRGTSLTIQCQVDSQVTMMFWYRQQPGQSLTLIATANQGSEATYESGFVIDKFPISRPNLTFSTLTVSNMSPEDSSIYLCSVGPGLYTEAFFGQGTRLTVV.

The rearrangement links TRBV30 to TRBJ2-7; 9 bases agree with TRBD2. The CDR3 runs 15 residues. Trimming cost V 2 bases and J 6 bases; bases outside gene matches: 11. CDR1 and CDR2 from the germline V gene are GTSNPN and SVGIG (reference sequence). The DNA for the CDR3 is TGTGCCTGGAGTTTCCCGTGGCGGGAGGGCCTCGAGCAGTACTTC. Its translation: CAWSFPWREGLEQYF.

Written as DNA, the CDR3 is TGCGCCAGCAGCTCCAATCTAGTAGAGACCCAGTACTTC. The encoded protein is CASSSNLVETQYF. The rearrangement uses TRBV5-1 and TRBJ2-5; no clear D. V was trimmed by 3 bases and J by 4 bases, leaving 10 bases between them. This CDR3 spans 13 amino acids. Germline lookup yields CDR1 SGHRS and CDR2 YFSETQ. Supplemented by reference TRBV5-1 and TRBJ2-5, the full variable domain reads KAGVTQTPRYLIKTRGQQVTLSCSPISGHRSVSWYQQTPGQGLQFLFEYFSETQRNKGNFPGRFSGRQFSNSRSEMNVSTLELGDSALYLCASSSNLVETQYFGPGTRLLVL.

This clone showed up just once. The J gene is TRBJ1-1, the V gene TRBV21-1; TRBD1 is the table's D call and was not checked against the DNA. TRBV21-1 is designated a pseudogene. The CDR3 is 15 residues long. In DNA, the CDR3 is TGTGCCAGCAGTAAGTTTATCGACAGGGTTGGAGGAGCTTTCTTT. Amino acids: CASSKFIDRVGGAFF.

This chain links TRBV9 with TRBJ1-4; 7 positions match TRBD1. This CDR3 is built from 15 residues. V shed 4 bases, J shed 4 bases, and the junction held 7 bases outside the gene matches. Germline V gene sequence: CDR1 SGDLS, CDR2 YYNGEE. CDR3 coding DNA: TGTGCCAGCAGCTTTGGGACAGCAGTTAATGAAAAACTGTTTTTT. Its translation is CASSFGTAVNEKLFF.

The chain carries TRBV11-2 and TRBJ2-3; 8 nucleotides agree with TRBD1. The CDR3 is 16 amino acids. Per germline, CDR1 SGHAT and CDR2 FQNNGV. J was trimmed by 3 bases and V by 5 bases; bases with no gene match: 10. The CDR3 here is CASSPRGTGLTDTQYF. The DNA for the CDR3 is TGTGCCAGCAGCCCGAGGGGGACAGGTTTGACAGATACGCAGTATTTT.

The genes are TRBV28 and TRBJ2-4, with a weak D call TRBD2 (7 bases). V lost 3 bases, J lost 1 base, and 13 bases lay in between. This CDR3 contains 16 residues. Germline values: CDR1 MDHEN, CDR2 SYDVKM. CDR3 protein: CASSFRGARAKNIQYF. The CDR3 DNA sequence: TGTGCCAGCAGTTTTCGGGGGGCGAGGGCCAAAAACATTCAGTACTTC.

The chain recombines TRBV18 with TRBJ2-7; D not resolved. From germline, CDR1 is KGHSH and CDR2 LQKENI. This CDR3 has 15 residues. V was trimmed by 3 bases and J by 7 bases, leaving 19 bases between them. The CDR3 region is CASSPDSPMGGEQYF. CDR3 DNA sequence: TGTGCCAGCTCACCCGATAGCCCCATGGGTGGGGAGCAGTACTTC.

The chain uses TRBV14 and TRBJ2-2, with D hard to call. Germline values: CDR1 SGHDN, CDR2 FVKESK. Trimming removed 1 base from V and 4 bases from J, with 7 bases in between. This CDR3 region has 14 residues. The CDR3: CASSQARLTGELFF. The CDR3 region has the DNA TGTGCCAGCAGCCAAGCGAGGCTCACCGGGGAGCTGTTTTTT.

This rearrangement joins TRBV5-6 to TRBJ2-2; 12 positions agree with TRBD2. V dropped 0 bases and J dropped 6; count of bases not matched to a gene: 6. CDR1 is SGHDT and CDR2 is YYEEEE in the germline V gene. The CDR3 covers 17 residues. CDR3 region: CASSLALAGGPSGELFF. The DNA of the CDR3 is TGTGCCAGCAGCTTGGCCCTAGCGGGAGGGCCTTCCGGGGAGCTGTTTTTT. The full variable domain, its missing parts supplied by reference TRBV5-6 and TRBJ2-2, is DAGVTQSPTHLIKTRGQQVTLRCSPKSGHDTVSWYQQALGQGPQFIFQYYEEEERQRGNFPDRFSGHQFPNYSSELNVNALLLGDSALYLCASSLALAGGPSGELFFGEGSRLTVL.

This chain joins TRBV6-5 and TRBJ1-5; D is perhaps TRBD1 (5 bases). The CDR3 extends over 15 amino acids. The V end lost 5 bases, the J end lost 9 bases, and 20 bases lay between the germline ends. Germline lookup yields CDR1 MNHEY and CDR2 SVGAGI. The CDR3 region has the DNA TGTGCCAGCAGTCCATATTACAGGTACGAAGGGCCCCAGCATTTT. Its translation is CASSPYYRYEGPQHF.

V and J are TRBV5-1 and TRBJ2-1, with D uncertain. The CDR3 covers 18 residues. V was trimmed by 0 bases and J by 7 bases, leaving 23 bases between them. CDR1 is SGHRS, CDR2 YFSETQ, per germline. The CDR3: CASSLEFSVQFPRNEQFF. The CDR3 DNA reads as TGCGCCAGCAGCTTGGAATTCTCGGTTCAATTCCCGCGGAATGAGCAGTTCTTC.

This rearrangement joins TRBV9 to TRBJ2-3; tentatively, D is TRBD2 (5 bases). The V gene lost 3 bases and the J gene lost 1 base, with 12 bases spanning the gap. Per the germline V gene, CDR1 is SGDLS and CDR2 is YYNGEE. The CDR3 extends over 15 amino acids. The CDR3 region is CASSAHGVGTDTQYF. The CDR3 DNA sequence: TGTGCCAGCAGCGCCCACGGGGTAGGCACAGATACGCAGTATTTT.

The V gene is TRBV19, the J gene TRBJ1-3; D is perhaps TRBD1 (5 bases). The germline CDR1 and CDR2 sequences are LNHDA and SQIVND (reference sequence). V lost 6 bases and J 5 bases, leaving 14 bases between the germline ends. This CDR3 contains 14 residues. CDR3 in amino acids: CASRVVDRRNTIYF. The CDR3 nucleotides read TGTGCCAGTAGAGTTGTCGACAGAAGAAACACCATATATTTT.